The entry below gives a single T cell receptor beta chain sequence along with its context. Which antigen it targets is not known. No base qualities exist here, and no much larger clone lies one base off it. Genomic DNA was isolated from the sorted cells so that the TCRbeta CDR3 region could be sequenced. The immunoSEQ Assay was used for sequencing of TCRbeta CDR3 regions. Sourced from immuneACCESS, this table was stored by TCRdb with only in-frame sequences that have V and J called. A share of the clones is absent; for the studies checked, an unresolved V gene accounts for under half, and the remainder has no known explanation. For this sample there are 60,000 to 75,000 clones; under 90% appear just once. Roughly 6% of the sample is taken by the ten largest. The data are from a study of OX40 agonist ivuxolimab in advanced cancers. Looking at the study overall: Ivuxolimab, which targeted the costimulatory receptor OX40 (CD134), was an agonistic, fully human IgG2 monoclonal antibody. In the dose-escalation cohort, 82.7% of patients were male, and the mean age was approximately 55 years, with a range of about 23 to 85. Intravenous ivuxolimab was administered to patients every 2 weeks at six dose levels: 0.01, 0.1, 0.3, 1.5, 3 and 10 mg/kg. The purpose of peripheral TCRbeta sequencing was to test whether ivuxolimab changed TCR sequence diversity and led to clonal T-cell expansion. The paper reports the monotherapy dose-escalation portion (N = 52 patients) of the phase I ivuxolimab trial. Of the roughly 52 dose-escalation patients, hepatocellular carcinoma was present in roughly 19, melanoma in around 15, renal cell carcinoma in 9 and head and neck cancer in 9. Patients were allowed to have had prior anti-PD-1, anti-PD-L1 or anti-CTLA-4 therapy, and 40% of the dose-escalation patients had been treated with checkpoint inhibitors. Three dose-escalation patients achieved partial responses, one with hepatocellular carcinoma and two with cutaneous melanoma. The paper as a whole reports these results and caveats: Antigen specificity was not determined for the clonally expanded peripheral T cells. Low levels of normalized T-cell clonal expansion were also seen in some nonresponding patients. On average, CD8+ T cells showed more expanded clones than CD4+ T cells after ivuxolimab. At doses of 0.1 to 3.0 mg/kg, clonal expansion of both CD4+ and CD8+ blood T cells was observed from baseline to week 6. Partial responders in the 0.1-3.0 mg/kg groups had among the lowest normalized peripheral clonal expansion, especially among CD8+ T cells.

Patients with autoimmune disease history or receiving systemic immunosuppression were excluded from the trial. Peripheral blood for TCR sequencing was collected from all dose cohorts at baseline, on cycle 4 day 1, and on cycle 7 day 1. The samples were taken from a phase I, first-in-human, multicenter, open-label dose-escalation trial of ivuxolimab. Adults with locally advanced or metastatic melanoma, renal cell carcinoma, hepatocellular carcinoma or head and neck squamous cell carcinoma were enrolled in the trial. CD4+ and CD8+ T cells were sorted separately from peripheral blood before TCR sequencing. Looking up the germline V gene (reference sequence) yields CDR1 MNHNY and CDR2 SVGAGI. Trimming takes 5 bases from V and 0 bases from J, and the germline ends sit 10 bases apart. There are 14 amino acids in the CDR3, from cysteine to phenylalanine inclusive. The kept DNA is CDR3 alone, 42 bases in frame from the first base.

The sequenced sample was CD4+ or CD8+ T cells sorted from blood, obtained in a trial of the OX40 agonist ivuxolimab. The chain couples TRBV6-6 to TRBJ2-5, with the D gene too uncertain to name. This receptor was identified in an adult with an advanced solid tumor such as melanoma, head and neck, liver or kidney cancer. The CDR3 reads CASSPLGDQETQYF. The sequenced DNA: TGTGCCAGCAGTCCGCTAGGAGACCAAGAGACCCAGTACTTC.